These 31 T cell receptor beta chains were all obtained from the same sample, sequenced in a study of T cells after somatic rescue of genetic block. Assay used: immunoSEQ multiplex PCR; TCRdb lists only in-frame clones, some missing. The sample lists tens of thousands of clones; approximately 90% were seen once. The sequenced material came from peripheral blood mononuclear cells (PBMCs). All receptors come from a man aged 30 to 45.

The chain uses TRBV5-1 and TRBJ1-2; D call uncertain. Germline V lookup: CDR1 SGHRS, CDR2 YFSETQ. The CDR3 has 13 amino acids. V lost 2 bases and J 2 bases, leaving 7 bases between the germline ends. The CDR3 loop is CASSLEQNYGYTF. In nucleotides, the CDR3 is TGCGCCAGCAGCTTAGAACAGAACTATGGCTACACCTTC.

The chain combines TRBV7-2 with TRBJ1-2; 9 bases line up with TRBD1. Trimming at V came to 5 bases and at J to 4 bases, leaving 2 bases not matched to a gene. There are 13 residues in the CDR3. Germline-derived CDR1 and CDR2 are SGHTA and FQGNSA. The CDR3 sequence: CASSTDRGYGYTF. In DNA form, the CDR3 reads TGTGCCAGCAGCACGGACAGGGGCTATGGCTACACCTTC.

The V call is TRBV7-2, the J call TRBJ2-2, with D maybe TRBD1 (5 bases). The CDR3 loop spans 16 amino acids. V dropped 6 bases and J dropped 4 bases, with 18 bases sitting between them. From germline, CDR1 is SGHTA and CDR2 FQGNSA. The CDR3 coding sequence is TGTGCCAGCAGGAAAGGCCTCTCTAGGGGCACCGGGGAGCTGTTTTTT. Translating it yields CASRKGLSRGTGELFF.

V usage is TRBV11-2 and J usage is TRBJ2-7; the match to TRBD2 covers 8 bases. Germline V gene data show CDR1 as SGHAT and CDR2 as FQNNGV. The CDR3 has 17 residues. V was pared by 0 bases and J by 5 bases, with 12 bases of the junction left unmatched. CDR3 in DNA: TGTGCCAGCAGCTTAGATACGGCGGCGGGAGGTGAGGACGAGCAGTACTTC. The encoded protein is CASSLDTAAGGEDEQYF. Drawing the rest from reference TRBV11-2 and TRBJ2-7, the complete variable domain is EAGVAQSPRYKIIEKRQSVAFWCNPISGHATLYWYQQILGQGPKLLIQFQNNGVVDDSQLPKDRFSAERLKGVDSTLKIQPAKLEDSAVYLCASSLDTAAGGEDEQYFGPGTRLTVT.

The chain carries TRBV5-6 and TRBJ2-6, with D hard to call. CDR1 SGHDT and CDR2 YYEEEE come from the germline V gene. CDR3 size: 15 residues. Between the trimmed V and J ends, which lost 4 bases and 4 bases, there was a span of 12 bases. CDR3 in amino acids: CASSQDLGGANVLTF. CDR3 DNA: TGTGCCAGCAGCCAGGATTTAGGGGGGGCCAACGTCCTGACTTTC. Combining the CDR3 with reference TRBV5-6 and TRBJ2-6 gives the whole variable domain DAGVTQSPTHLIKTRGQQVTLRCSPKSGHDTVSWYQQALGQGPQFIFQYYEEEERQRGNFPDRFSGHQFPNYSSELNVNALLLGDSALYLCASSQDLGGANVLTFGAGSRLTVL.

The chain uses TRBV7-2 and TRBJ2-1; TRBD2 matches 8 bases. Trimming cost V 5 bases and J 6 bases; bases outside gene matches: 9. The CDR3 sequence is 15 residues long. In germline, CDR1 is SGHTA, CDR2 FQGNSA. In DNA form, the CDR3 reads TGTGCCAGCAGCCCCCCAGCGGGAGTTCTCAATGAGCAGTTCTTC. Translating gives CASSPPAGVLNEQFF.

The chain has TRBV6-4 and TRBJ2-2, with TRBD1 as a possible D gene (6 bases). The ends were cut back, 6 bases at V and 3 bases at J, with 14 bases in the middle. Germline-derived CDR1 and CDR2 are MRHNA and SNTAGT. The CDR3 is 15 residues long. The DNA for the CDR3 is TGTGCCAGCAGAGCCGACAGGAGTGACACCGGGGAGCTGTTTTTT. Amino acid sequence: CASRADRSDTGELFF.

This rearrangement joins TRBV6-4 to TRBJ2-1; either TRBD1 or TRBD2 may fit D (6 bases each). CDR3 size: 14 residues. The ends were cut back, 4 bases at V and 7 bases at J, with 14 bases in the middle. Germline V gene data show CDR1 as MRHNA and CDR2 as SNTAGT. CDR3 bases: TGTGCCAGCAGTGTTCTAGAAGGGGGGAATGAGCAGTTCTTC. Translated, it gives CASSVLEGGNEQFF.

The gene calls are TRBV7-9 and TRBJ2-2, with 9 bases that match TRBD1. J lost 10 bases, V lost 4 bases, and 10 bases had no gene match. This CDR3 spans 15 amino acids. Germline values: CDR1 SEHNR, CDR2 FQNEAQ (reference sequence). Here the CDR3 DNA reads TGTGCCAGCAGCTCAGGGACAGGGCGGAAAGAGGAGCTGTTTTTT. This encodes CASSSGTGRKEELFF.

The chain recombines TRBV7-2 with TRBJ2-7; maybe TRBD2 (7 bases). V was pared by 5 bases and J by 5 bases, with 19 bases between. The CDR3 length is 15 residues. CDR1 SGHTA and CDR2 FQGNSA come from the germline V gene. CDR3 in amino acids: CASSPPGGRVHEQYF. As DNA, the CDR3 is TGTGCCAGCAGCCCTCCGGGGGGCAGGGTGCACGAGCAGTACTTC.

This chain connects TRBV7-8 to TRBJ2-2, with 7 bases that match TRBD2. The germline V gene encodes CDR1 SGHVS and CDR2 FQNEAQ. This CDR3 comprises 16 residues. Trimming took 3 bases from V and 4 from J; bases not matched to a gene: 8. In DNA, the CDR3 is TGTGCCAGCAGCTTTCGAGGGGAGGGGAGCACCGGGGAGCTGTTTTTT. Amino acid sequence: CASSFRGEGSTGELFF.

The chain carries TRBV6-1 and TRBJ2-1; TRBD2 matches 11 bases. The length of the CDR3 is 14 residues. The junction had 2 bases not matched to a gene; V was cut back by 6 bases and J by 4 bases. CDR1 MNHNS and CDR2 SASEGT come from the germline V gene. The CDR3 loop reads CASRTSGAYNEQFF. In nucleotides, the CDR3 is TGTGCCAGCAGGACTAGCGGGGCGTACAATGAGCAGTTCTTC.

The chain employs TRBV2 and TRBJ2-2; possible D gene TRBD1, 6 bases. V shed 5 bases and J shed 7 bases, with 11 bases lying between them. The germline gives CDR1 SNHLY, CDR2 FYNNEI. The CDR3 has 13 residues. As DNA, the CDR3 is TGTGCCAGCAGTTACCGGGACATCGGGGAGCTGTTTTTT. Translating it yields CASSYRDIGELFF.

This sequence joins TRBV19 and TRBJ1-2; D might be TRBD1 (5 bases). V lost 5 bases, J lost 4 bases, and 8 bases lay in between. The germline CDR1 and CDR2 sequences are LNHDA and SQIVND (reference sequence). The CDR3 spans 12 residues. The CDR3 here is CASSAGGYGYTF. The CDR3, as DNA: TGTGCCAGTAGTGCTGGGGGCTATGGCTACACCTTC.

The chain recombines TRBV27 with TRBJ2-5; tentatively, D is TRBD1 (6 bases). Germline loops: CDR1 MNHEY, CDR2 SMNVEV (reference sequence). This CDR3 has 14 amino acids. V was trimmed by 3 bases and J by 5 bases, leaving 13 bases between them. The CDR3 spells CASSLGAAWETQYF. CDR3 DNA sequence: TGTGCCAGCAGTTTGGGGGCGGCTTGGGAGACCCAGTACTTC.

This clone was observed a single time. DNA for the CDR3: TGCGCCAGCAGCTTTTTCGGGGACTATGGCTACACCTTC. Its protein product is CASSFFGDYGYTF. The rearrangement joins TRBV5-1 to TRBJ1-2, with D unclear. The V end was cut by 2 bases, the J end by 3 bases, with 8 bases between. The CDR3 is 13 amino acids. Per germline, CDR1 SGHRS and CDR2 YFSETQ.

This clone is a singleton in its sample. The V call is TRBV5-1, the J call TRBJ2-1; D uncertain. Deletions cut 0 bases from V and 2 bases from J, with 6 bases between. Per germline, CDR1 SGHRS and CDR2 YFSETQ. The CDR3 loop spans 14 amino acids. The CDR3 protein is CASSLGDPYNEQFF. CDR3 sequence (DNA): TGCGCCAGCAGCTTGGGTGATCCCTACAATGAGCAGTTCTTC.

The J gene is TRBJ2-2, the V gene TRBV7-9; TRBD2 aligns across 8 bases. Germline CDR1 is SEHNR and CDR2 is FQNEAQ (reference sequence). CDR3 length: 14 amino acids. The V and J ends lost 3 bases and 7 bases, in that order; junction bases with no gene match: 4. CDR3 bases: TGTGCCAGCAGCTTGCTAGCGGGCAACGGGGAGCTGTTTTTT. Translation gives CASSLLAGNGELFF.

This chain connects TRBV2 to TRBJ1-5; the D gene is possibly TRBD1 (5 bases). The CDR3 runs to 13 residues. Trimming took off 3 bases at V and 3 bases at J, with 6 bases between the two ends. Germline lookup yields CDR1 SNHLY and CDR2 FYNNEI. The CDR3 is CASSETVNQPQHF. In DNA, the CDR3 is TGTGCCAGCAGTGAGACAGTCAATCAGCCCCAGCATTTT.

About this clone itself: The sample has other DNA sequences that encode this CDR3 too. J is TRBJ1-1 and V is TRBV6-5; no clear D gene. V was clipped by 0 bases and J by 4 bases, with 6 bases between them. Germline CDR1 is MNHEY and CDR2 is SVGAGI. The CDR3 has 13 amino acids. The CDR3 here is CASSYSGGTEAFF. The CDR3 DNA reads TGTGCCAGCAGTTACTCAGGCGGCACTGAAGCTTTCTTT.

This chain joins TRBV6-1 and TRBJ2-1; 9 bases agree with TRBD2. Trimming cost V 4 bases and J 8 bases; bases outside gene matches: 12. Germline V gives CDR1 MNHNS, CDR2 SASEGT. The CDR3 is 16 amino acids. The DNA of the CDR3 is TGTGCCAGCAGTGCCCTAGCGGGAAGGTTTCATGATGAGCAGTTCTTC. Amino acid sequence: CASSALAGRFHDEQFF.

The V call is TRBV5-6, the J call TRBJ2-7; D is ambiguous. The V end was cut by 0 bases, the J end by 2 bases, with 9 bases between. Germline CDR1 SGHDT, CDR2 YYEEEE. The CDR3 length is 14 residues. The CDR3: CASSLGGKTYEQYF. DNA of the CDR3: TGTGCCAGCAGCTTGGGTGGGAAAACCTACGAGCAGTACTTC.

CDR3 loop: CASSVNPSGATNEQFF. CDR3 DNA: TGTGCCAGCAGCGTAAACCCCTCGGGGGCGACCAATGAGCAGTTCTTC. The chain joins TRBV9 to TRBJ2-1, with D perhaps assigned TRBD1 or TRBD2 (6 bases each). The germline gives CDR1 SGDLS, CDR2 YYNGEE. Trimming removed 1 base from V and 6 bases from J, with 17 bases in between. The CDR3 sequence is 16 residues long. The full variable domain, rest sourced from reference TRBV9 and TRBJ2-1, is DSGVTQTPKHLITATGQRVTLRCSPRSGDLSVYWYQQSLDQGLQFLIQYYNGEERAKGNILERFSAQQFPDLHSELNLSSLELGDSALYFCASSVNPSGATNEQFFGPGTRLTVL.

The chain has TRBV2 and TRBJ2-5; D is unclear. The V end lost 2 bases, the J end lost 5 bases, and 9 bases lay between the germline ends. The germline V gene has CDR1 SNHLY and CDR2 FYNNEI. This CDR3 region has 13 residues. In DNA form, the CDR3 reads TGTGCCAGCAGTGAAACGTTCGGCGAGACCCAGTACTTC. Its translation is CASSETFGETQYF.

This clone was observed a single time. One end of the junction is discordant with germline, which a read error may explain. The V gene is TRBV15, the J gene TRBJ1-1, with a weak D call TRBD1 (6 bases). The CDR3 sequence is 15 residues long. The germline CDR1 and CDR2 sequences are LNHNV and YYDKDF (reference sequence). Written as DNA, the CDR3 is TGTGCCACCAGCGGAGAGGGGGTCTGGAGCACTGAAGCTTTCTTT. Encoded protein: CATSGEGVWSTEAFF.

Concerning this clone: This same CDR3 is encoded by further DNA sequences in the sample. CDR3 sequence reads: CASSLGGGETQYF. The CDR3 DNA sequence: TGCGCCAGCAGCTTGGGCGGGGGAGAGACCCAGTACTTC. This sequence joins TRBV5-1 and TRBJ2-5; 7 bases match TRBD2. The CDR3 totals 13 residues. Losses at the gene ends were 0 bases for V and 4 bases for J; bases not matched to a gene: 0. CDR1 and CDR2 (germline): SGHRS, YFSETQ.

On this clone itself: Other DNA sequences in this sample translate to the same CDR3. The chain employs TRBV6-4 and TRBJ2-3; 14 bases align to TRBD2. V was pared by 2 bases and J by 5 bases, with 0 bases of the junction left unmatched. This CDR3 is 15 amino acids long. CDR1 MRHNA and CDR2 SNTAGT come from the germline V gene. Written as DNA, the CDR3 is TGTGCCAGCAGTGACGGGACTAGCGGGGGAGATACGCAGTATTTT. Residues: CASSDGTSGGDTQYF.

The genes are TRBV6-1 and TRBJ2-2; TRBD2 agrees at 14 bases. The germline gives CDR1 MNHNS, CDR2 SASEGT. Trimming cost V 8 bases and J 6 bases; bases outside gene matches: 5. The CDR3 totals 15 residues. The chain's CDR3 is CASRTSGRRAGELFF. Here the CDR3 DNA reads TGTGCCAGCCGGACTAGCGGGAGGAGGGCCGGGGAGCTGTTTTTT.

The rearrangement joins TRBV4-1 to TRBJ2-5; weak D call: TRBD1 (6 bases). CDR3 length: 18 residues. Germline loops: CDR1 MGHRA, CDR2 YSYEKL. With 0 bases removed from V and 1 base from J, the gap between germline ends came to 18 bases. The CDR3 DNA reads as TGCGCCAGCAGCCAAGACCCACCAGGGCAGGGGCGCCAAGAGACCCAGTACTTC. This sequence encodes CASSQDPPGQGRQETQYF.

The chain uses TRBV7-6 and TRBJ2-5; D is unresolved. The CDR3 is made up of 14 amino acids. Per the germline V gene, CDR1 is SGHVS and CDR2 is FNYEAQ. With 1 base removed from V and 1 base from J, the gap between germline ends came to 7 bases. The CDR3 DNA is TGTGCCAGCAGCTTAGAGCTGGTCCAAGAGACCCAGTACTTC. This encodes CASSLELVQETQYF.

This chain links TRBV5-1 with TRBJ2-3; TRBD2 aligns across 8 bases. This CDR3 has 14 amino acids. V gave up 3 bases and J gave up 6 bases; unmatched junction bases: 6. Germline V CDR1 and CDR2: SGHRS, YFSETQ. The chain's CDR3 is CASSSSGPRDTQYF. The CDR3 coding sequence is TGCGCCAGCAGCTCTAGCGGGCCGAGGGATACGCAGTATTTT.